These 27 T cell receptor beta chains came from one sample sequenced in a study of cytomegalovirus exposure and HLA in healthy donors. This PCR relied on a set of 60 Vbeta primers and 13 Jbeta primers. The protocol was immunoSEQ multiplex PCR, while the TCRdb copy is restricted to in-frame clones and leaves out a portion. The sample has about 150,000 clones, 80% to 85% seen once. The sample was PBMCs. The receptors here all came from a male donor in good health and CMV-seronegative.

The chain carries TRBV7-3 and TRBJ1-2; D remains ambiguous. The CDR3 runs 13 residues. The V end was cut by 0 bases, the J end by 6 bases, with 8 bases between. Germline assignment: CDR1 SGHTA and CDR2 FQGTGA. This CDR3 is CASSLTRGDGYTF. The CDR3, as DNA: TGTGCCAGCAGCTTAACGCGGGGTGATGGCTACACCTTC.

This sequence joins TRBV18 and TRBJ2-7; 9 nucleotides agree with TRBD1. Per the germline V gene, CDR1 is KGHSH and CDR2 is LQKENI. CDR3 size: 17 residues. J was trimmed by 0 bases and V by 1 base; bases with no gene match: 7. The CDR3 DNA reads TGTGCCAGCTCACCACAAGGACAGGGGCTGAGCTCCTACGAGCAGTACTTC. Encoded protein: CASSPQGQGLSSYEQYF.

This sequence joins TRBV4-1 and TRBJ1-1; D perhaps matches TRBD1 (6 bases). CDR3 length: 12 amino acids. Trimming stripped 3 bases from V and 7 bases from J, with 9 bases between. Germline lookup yields CDR1 MGHRA and CDR2 YSYEKL. The DNA of the CDR3 is TGCGCCAGCAGCCACGGACAGCTTGAAGCTTTCTTT. It translates to CASSHGQLEAFF.

In this sample, this clone turned up once. The CDR3 loop is CASSWGQASSYEQYF. CDR3 DNA: TGTGCCAGCAGCTGGGGACAGGCAAGCTCCTACGAGCAGTACTTC. J is TRBJ2-7 and V is TRBV5-4; 8 bases match TRBD1. Trimming took 3 bases from V and 0 from J; bases not matched to a gene: 5. CDR1 and CDR2 from the germline V gene are SGHNT and YYREEE (reference sequence). The length of the CDR3 is 15 residues.

The V gene is TRBV4-1, the J gene TRBJ2-7, with D perhaps matching TRBD1 (5 bases). CDR1 and CDR2 (germline): MGHRA, YSYEKL. CDR3 length: 16 residues. Trimming removed 1 base at V and 8 bases at J, with 21 bases between. The chain's CDR3 is CASSQVLRGPDDQQYF. For the CDR3, the DNA is TGCGCCAGCAGCCAAGTGCTTAGGGGCCCCGACGATCAGCAGTACTTC.

About this clone: At one boundary the junction diverges from the germline segment, which might be a read error. The V gene is TRBV7-9, the J gene TRBJ1-4; D uncertain. There are 13 residues in the CDR3. The germline CDR1 and CDR2 sequences are SEHNR and FQNEAQ (reference sequence). This CDR3 reads CSSSPPENEKLFF. The CDR3 coding sequence is TGTTCCAGCAGCCCCCCCGAGAATGAAAAACTGTTTTTT.

The V gene is TRBV18, the J gene TRBJ2-7; maybe TRBD2 (5 bases). The V end lost 0 bases, the J end lost 2 bases, and 11 bases lay between the germline ends. CDR3 length: 15 amino acids. Per germline, CDR1 KGHSH and CDR2 LQKENI. CDR3 loop: CASSPPDGRAYEQYF. The CDR3 DNA sequence: TGTGCCAGCTCACCACCGGACGGGCGGGCCTACGAGCAGTACTTC.

The chain carries TRBV30 and TRBJ1-4, with D unclear. The CDR3 has 12 residues. Germline CDR1 and CDR2: GTSNPN and SVGIG (reference sequence). The V end lost 0 bases, the J end lost 8 bases, and 7 bases lay between the germline ends. CDR3 nucleotides: TGTGCCTGGAGTGTAATCGGGGAAAAACTGTTTTTT. It yields the protein CAWSVIGEKLFF.

This clone appeared a single time. The V gene is TRBV7-9, the J gene TRBJ1-6, with 8 positions matching TRBD1. The junction had 6 bases not matched to a gene; V was cut back by 4 bases and J by 7 bases. Germline V gene sequence: CDR1 SEHNR, CDR2 FQNEAQ (reference sequence). The CDR3 is 15 residues long. The CDR3 reads CASSSYTGGNSPLHF. The DNA of the CDR3 is TGTGCCAGCAGCTCGTACACAGGGGGAAATTCACCCCTCCACTTT.

The rearrangement uses TRBV19 and TRBJ2-1; TRBD1 matches 7 bases. The CDR3 consists of 15 residues. Trimming at V came to 3 bases and at J to 5 bases, leaving 7 bases not matched to a gene. Germline CDR1 is LNHDA and CDR2 is SQIVND (reference sequence). DNA of the CDR3: TGTGCCAGTAGTATCGGCCAGGGGGTCAACAATGAGCAGTTCTTC. This encodes CASSIGQGVNNEQFF.

This clone was observed a few times. For the CDR3, the DNA is TGTGCCAGCAGTTTCATCTGGGGCGGGAGTTACAATGAGCAGTTCTTC. Protein: CASSFIWGGSYNEQFF. This sequence joins TRBV27 and TRBJ2-1; 7 bases are shared with TRBD2. The germline gives CDR1 MNHEY, CDR2 SMNVEV (reference sequence). The J segment lost 4 bases and the V segment lost 3 bases, leaving 9 bases of the junction unmatched. This CDR3 spans 16 amino acids.

V usage is TRBV5-8 and J usage is TRBJ2-1; D gene ambiguous. Deletions cut 0 bases from V and 9 bases from J, with 4 bases between. The germline CDR1 and CDR2 sequences are SGHTS and YDEGEE. The CDR3 spans 11 residues. CDR3 nucleotides: TGTGCCAGCAGCTTGGTCGGTGAGCAGTTCTTC. Its translation: CASSLVGEQFF.

This chain connects TRBV14 to TRBJ2-7, with TRBD1 matching over 7 bases. The V gene's germline CDR1 is SGHDN and CDR2 FVKESK. V lost 2 bases, J lost 3 bases, and 7 bases stayed unmatched. The CDR3 has 15 amino acids. The CDR3 DNA sequence: TGTGCCAGCAGCCAACCGACAGGGAATGACTACGAGCAGTACTTC. It translates to CASSQPTGNDYEQYF.

This clone was observed a single time. The rearrangement joins TRBV29-1 to TRBJ2-1; tentatively, D is TRBD2 (5 bases). This CDR3 region has 15 residues. The ends were cut back, 2 bases at V and 1 base at J, with 12 bases in the middle. Germline CDR1 and CDR2: SQVTM and ANQGSEA. DNA of the CDR3: TGCAGCGTTGAATCCGGGGTCGGATCCTACAATGAGCAGTTCTTC. Its protein product is CSVESGVGSYNEQFF.

The V call is TRBV9, the J call TRBJ2-2; D remains unclear. Trimming shortened V by 0 bases and J by 6 bases, and 3 bases separated the two germline ends. This CDR3 region has 12 residues. CDR1 and CDR2 from the germline V gene are SGDLS and YYNGEE. CDR3 loop: CASSVEPGELFF. The CDR3 nucleotides are TGTGCCAGCAGCGTAGAGCCCGGGGAGCTGTTTTTT. The complete variable domain, with remaining parts taken from reference TRBV9 and TRBJ2-2, reads DSGVTQTPKHLITATGQRVTLRCSPRSGDLSVYWYQQSLDQGLQFLIQYYNGEERAKGNILERFSAQQFPDLHSELNLSSLELGDSALYFCASSVEPGELFFGEGSRLTVL.

The chain has TRBV11-1 and TRBJ2-3; TRBD1 matches 8 bases. J was trimmed by 4 bases and V by 5 bases; bases with no gene match: 11. Germline lookup yields CDR1 SGHAT and CDR2 FQDESV (reference sequence). This CDR3 comprises 16 residues. CDR3 DNA: TGTGCCAGCAGCGCCCGGACAGGGACCTTCCCAGATACGCAGTATTTT. It encodes CASSARTGTFPDTQYF.

The rearrangement links TRBV18 to TRBJ2-7; 7 bases align to TRBD2. The CDR3 sequence is 15 residues long. J was trimmed by 4 bases and V by 2 bases; bases with no gene match: 8. Per the germline V gene, CDR1 is KGHSH and CDR2 is LQKENI. Written as DNA, the CDR3 is TGTGCCAGCTCACCAGTACAGCGGGGAGCTTACGAGCAGTACTTC. Protein: CASSPVQRGAYEQYF.

For the CDR3, the DNA is TGTGCCAGCAGCCCGACCTCAGGGGCGAGGGACGAGCAGTACTTC. Translation: CASSPTSGARDEQYF. The rearrangement uses TRBV28 and TRBJ2-7; D possibly corresponds to TRBD1 (6 bases). The germline V gene encodes CDR1 MDHEN and CDR2 SYDVKM. This CDR3 has 15 residues. V shed 6 bases and J shed 5 bases, with 20 bases lying between them. Based on the CDR3 plus reference TRBV28 and TRBJ2-7, the full variable domain is DVKVTQSSRYLVKRTGEKVFLECVQDMDHENMFWYRQDPGLGLRLIYFSYDVKMKEKGDIPEGYSVSREKKERFSLILESASTNQTSMYLCASSPTSGARDEQYFGPGTRLTVT.

The gene calls are TRBV7-2 and TRBJ1-2; D perhaps matches TRBD1 (6 bases). From germline, CDR1 is SGHTA and CDR2 FQGNSA. This CDR3 comprises 13 residues. V lost 4 bases to trimming and J lost 5 bases, with 11 bases between them. CDR3 DNA: TGTGCCAGCAGCTCACCAGGGGCTTATGGCTACACCTTC. Translation: CASSSPGAYGYTF.

The chain carries TRBV6-6 and TRBJ1-5; a weak D match, TRBD1 (6 bases). The CDR3 totals 15 residues. Per the germline V gene, CDR1 is MNHNY and CDR2 is SVGAGI (reference sequence). V was shortened by 4 bases and J by 11 bases, with 21 bases between the two germline ends. The CDR3 region has the DNA TGTGCCAGCAGTTCCCTAGGGGGTGGGACGCCGGCCCAGCATTTT. Translated: CASSSLGGGTPAQHF.

The chain has TRBV9 and TRBJ1-1; D possibly corresponds to TRBD1 (5 bases). The CDR3 length is 14 residues. CDR1 is SGDLS and CDR2 is YYNGEE in the germline V gene. V gave up 3 bases and J gave up 5 bases, with 14 bases separating them. The DNA for the CDR3 is TGTGCCAGCAGCGGTGCGGTGGGGGGAACTGAAGCTTTCTTT. Translation: CASSGAVGGTEAFF.

The V call is TRBV28, the J call TRBJ1-5; the match to TRBD1 covers 11 bases. The CDR3 consists of 15 residues. Germline CDR1 and CDR2: MDHEN and SYDVKM. The ends lost 5 bases at V and 10 bases at J; junction bases unmatched: 10. The CDR3 here is CASSDRDRGFSPQHF. Here the CDR3 DNA reads TGTGCCAGCAGTGACCGGGACAGGGGGTTTTCACCCCAGCATTTT. The entire variable domain, with the rest obtained from reference TRBV28 and TRBJ1-5, is as follows: DVKVTQSSRYLVKRTGEKVFLECVQDMDHENMFWYRQDPGLGLRLIYFSYDVKMKEKGDIPEGYSVSREKKERFSLILESASTNQTSMYLCASSDRDRGFSPQHFGDGTRLSIL.

The genes are TRBV28 and TRBJ2-7; TRBD2 aligns across 14 bases. From germline, CDR1 is MDHEN and CDR2 SYDVKM. This CDR3 is built from 17 residues. J was trimmed by 6 bases and V by 2 bases; bases with no gene match: 9. The DNA for the CDR3 is TGTGCCAGCAGTTTAATGGGACTAGCGGGAGAGTGGCTCGAGCAGTACTTC. Translation gives CASSLMGLAGEWLEQYF.

This clone was recorded a few times. The chain recombines TRBV9 with TRBJ1-5; 8 nucleotides agree with TRBD1. In germline, CDR1 is SGDLS, CDR2 YYNGEE. The CDR3 length is 17 residues. V trimming: 0 bases; J trimming: 4 bases; junction bases outside the gene matches: 9. CDR3 nucleotides: TGTGCCAGCAGCGTAGCAACAGGGGGGGAACATAATCAGCCCCAGCATTTT. It codes for CASSVATGGEHNQPQHF.

The chain carries TRBV28 and TRBJ2-6, with 7 positions matching TRBD1. Germline-derived CDR1 and CDR2 are MDHEN and SYDVKM. V lost 8 bases, J lost 0 bases, and 4 bases stayed unmatched. This CDR3 is 15 amino acids long. CDR3 coding DNA: TGTGCCAGCCGGGGACAGAGCTCTGGGGCCAACGTCCTGACTTTC. It codes for CASRGQSSGANVLTF.

The J gene is TRBJ2-2, the V gene TRBV5-4, with 13 bases matching TRBD2. The CDR3 runs 17 residues. Germline V lookup: CDR1 SGHNT, CDR2 YYREEE (reference sequence). V lost 4 bases and J lost 3; bases outside the gene matches: 6. CDR3 amino acids: CASSALAGGLDTGELFF. The CDR3 DNA follows: TGTGCCAGCAGCGCACTAGCGGGGGGGCTTGACACCGGGGAGCTGTTTTTT.

The chain couples TRBV7-9 to TRBJ2-3, with TRBD2 matching over 9 bases. Germline V gives CDR1 SEHNR, CDR2 FQNEAQ (reference sequence). V shed 10 bases, J shed 0 bases, and the junction held 8 bases outside the gene matches. The CDR3 contains 15 residues. The CDR3, as DNA: TGTGCCACTCACGCGGGAGGGCCAAGCACAGATACGCAGTATTTT. It is translated as CATHAGGPSTDTQYF.